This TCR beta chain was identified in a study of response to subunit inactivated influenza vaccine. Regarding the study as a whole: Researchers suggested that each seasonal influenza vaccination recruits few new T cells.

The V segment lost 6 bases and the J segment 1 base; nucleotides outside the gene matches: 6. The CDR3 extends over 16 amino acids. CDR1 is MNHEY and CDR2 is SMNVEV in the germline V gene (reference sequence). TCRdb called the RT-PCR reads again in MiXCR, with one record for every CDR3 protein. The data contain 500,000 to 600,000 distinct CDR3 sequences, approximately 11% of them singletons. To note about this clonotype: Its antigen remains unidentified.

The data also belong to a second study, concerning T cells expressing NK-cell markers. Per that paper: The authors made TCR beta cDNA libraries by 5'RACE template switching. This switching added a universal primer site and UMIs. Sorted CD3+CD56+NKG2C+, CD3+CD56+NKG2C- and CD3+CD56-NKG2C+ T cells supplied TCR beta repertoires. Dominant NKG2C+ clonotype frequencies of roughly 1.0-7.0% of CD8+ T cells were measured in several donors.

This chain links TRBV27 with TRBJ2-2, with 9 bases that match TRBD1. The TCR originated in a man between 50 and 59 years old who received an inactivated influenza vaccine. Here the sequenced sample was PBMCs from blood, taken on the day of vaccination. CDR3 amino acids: CASRKPGQGNTGELFF. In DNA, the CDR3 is TGTGCCAGCAGAAAGCCGGGACAGGGGAACACCGGGGAGCTGTTTTTT.